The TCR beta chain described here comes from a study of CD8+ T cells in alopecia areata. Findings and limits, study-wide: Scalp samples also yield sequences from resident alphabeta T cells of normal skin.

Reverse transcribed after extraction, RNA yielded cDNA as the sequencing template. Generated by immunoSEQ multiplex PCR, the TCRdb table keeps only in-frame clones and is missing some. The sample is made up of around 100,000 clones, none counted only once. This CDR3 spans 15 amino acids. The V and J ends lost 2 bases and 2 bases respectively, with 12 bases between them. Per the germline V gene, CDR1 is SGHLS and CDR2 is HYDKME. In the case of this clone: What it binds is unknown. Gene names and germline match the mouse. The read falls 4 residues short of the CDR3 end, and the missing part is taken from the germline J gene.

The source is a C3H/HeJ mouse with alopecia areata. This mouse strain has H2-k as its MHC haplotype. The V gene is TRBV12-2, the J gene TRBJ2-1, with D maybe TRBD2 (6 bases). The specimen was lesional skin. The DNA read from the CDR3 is TGTGCCAGCTCTCCGGGGGTGGGGGACTATGCT. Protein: CASSPGVGDYA. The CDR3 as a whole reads CASSPGVGDYAEQFF.